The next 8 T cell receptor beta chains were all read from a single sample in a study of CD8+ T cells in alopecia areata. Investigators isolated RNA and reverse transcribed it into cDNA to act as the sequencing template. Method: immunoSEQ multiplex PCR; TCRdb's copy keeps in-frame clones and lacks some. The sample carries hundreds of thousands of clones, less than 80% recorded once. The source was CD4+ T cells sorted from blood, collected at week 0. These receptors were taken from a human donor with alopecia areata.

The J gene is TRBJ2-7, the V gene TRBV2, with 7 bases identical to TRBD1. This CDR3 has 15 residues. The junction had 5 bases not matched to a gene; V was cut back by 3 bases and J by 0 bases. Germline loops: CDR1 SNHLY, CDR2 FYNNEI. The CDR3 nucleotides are TGTGCCAGCAGTGAGAACAGGGACAGCTCCTACGAGCAGTACTTC. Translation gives CASSENRDSSYEQYF. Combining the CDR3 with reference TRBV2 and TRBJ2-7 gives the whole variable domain EPEVTQTPSHQVTQMGQEVILRCVPISNHLYFYWYRQILGQKVEFLVSFYNNEISEKSEIFDDQFSVERPDGSNFTLKIRSTKLEDSAMYFCASSENRDSSYEQYFGPGTRLTVT.

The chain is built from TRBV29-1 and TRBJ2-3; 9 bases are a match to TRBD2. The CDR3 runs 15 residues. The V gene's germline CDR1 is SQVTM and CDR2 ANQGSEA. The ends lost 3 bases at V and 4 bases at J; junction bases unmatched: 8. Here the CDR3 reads CSVEGLAESPDTQYF. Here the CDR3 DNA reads TGCAGCGTTGAGGGACTAGCTGAGTCCCCAGATACGCAGTATTTT.

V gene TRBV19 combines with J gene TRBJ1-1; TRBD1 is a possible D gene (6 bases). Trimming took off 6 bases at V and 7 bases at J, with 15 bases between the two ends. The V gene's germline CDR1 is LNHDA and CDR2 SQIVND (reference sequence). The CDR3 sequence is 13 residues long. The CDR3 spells CASRPQGVGEAFF. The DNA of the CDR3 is TGTGCCAGTAGGCCACAGGGAGTAGGTGAAGCTTTCTTT.

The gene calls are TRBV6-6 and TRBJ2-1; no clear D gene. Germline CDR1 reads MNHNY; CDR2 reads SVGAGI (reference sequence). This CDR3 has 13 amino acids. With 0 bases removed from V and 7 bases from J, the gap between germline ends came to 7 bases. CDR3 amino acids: CASSYSLANEQFF. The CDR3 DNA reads TGTGCCAGCAGTTACTCGTTAGCTAATGAGCAGTTCTTC.

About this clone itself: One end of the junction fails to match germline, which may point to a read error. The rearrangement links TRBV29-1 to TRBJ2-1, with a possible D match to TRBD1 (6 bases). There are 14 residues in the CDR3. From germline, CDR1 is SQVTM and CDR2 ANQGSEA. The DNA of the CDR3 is TGCAGCGTTGAAGATCTTGCCAGGGGAAAGGAGGAGATCTTC. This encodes CSVEDLARGKEEIF.

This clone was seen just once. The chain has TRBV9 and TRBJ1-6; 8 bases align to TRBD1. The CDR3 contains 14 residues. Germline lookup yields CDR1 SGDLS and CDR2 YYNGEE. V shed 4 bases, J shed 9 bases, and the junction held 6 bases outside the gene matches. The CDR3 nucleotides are TGTGCCAGCAGCCTAGGACAGGGCAGTTCACCCCTCCACTTT. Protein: CASSLGQGSSPLHF.

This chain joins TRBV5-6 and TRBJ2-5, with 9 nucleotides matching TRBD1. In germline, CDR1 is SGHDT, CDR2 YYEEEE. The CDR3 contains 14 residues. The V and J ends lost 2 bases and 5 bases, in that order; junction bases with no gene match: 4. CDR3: CASSFRDRDETQYF. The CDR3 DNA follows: TGTGCCAGCAGCTTCCGGGACAGGGACGAGACCCAGTACTTC.

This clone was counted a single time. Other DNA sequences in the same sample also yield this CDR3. The CDR3 region is CAWSQNQETQYF. The CDR3 DNA follows: TGTGCCTGGAGCCAGAACCAAGAGACCCAGTACTTC. The chain combines TRBV30 with TRBJ2-5; D is uncertain. This CDR3 contains 12 residues. Germline V gene lookup returns CDR1 GTSNPN and CDR2 SVGIG (reference sequence). Trimming cost V 3 bases and J 0 bases, with 5 bases left between them. The variable domain in full, with the rest retrieved from reference TRBV30 and TRBJ2-5, is SQTIHQWPATLVQPVGSPLSLECTVEGTSNPNLYWYRQAAGRGLQLLFYSVGIGQISSEVPQNLSASRPQDRQFILSSKKLLLSDSGFYLCAWSQNQETQYFGPGTRLLVL.